Below, 21 T cell receptor beta chains from the same sample are listed, as sequenced in a study of cytomegalovirus exposure and HLA in healthy donors. The protocol was immunoSEQ multiplex PCR, while the TCRdb copy is restricted to in-frame clones and leaves out a portion. The data contain 150,000 to 200,000 clones, 86% of them singletons. Sequenced input: PBMCs. The receptors come from a woman younger than 30 in good health and CMV-seronegative.

This chain joins TRBV7-2 and TRBJ2-3; no firm D call. CDR3 size: 15 residues. Trimming cost V 1 base and J 4 bases, with 12 bases left between them. Germline values: CDR1 SGHTA, CDR2 FQGNSA. The CDR3 nucleotides are TGTGCCAGCAGCTTAGAGTATATTACGGCAGATACGCAGTATTTT. This encodes CASSLEYITADTQYF. Full variable domain (outside the CDR3, taken from reference TRBV7-2 and TRBJ2-3): GAGVSQSPSNKVTEKGKDVELRCDPISGHTALYWYRQSLGQGLEFLIYFQGNSAPDKSGLPSDRFSAERTGGSVSTLTIQRTQQEDSAVYLCASSLEYITADTQYFGPGTRLTVL.

The rearrangement links TRBV15 to TRBJ1-5; D may be TRBD1 (5 bases). V was pared by 0 bases and J by 3 bases, with 9 bases between. Germline V CDR1 and CDR2: LNHNV, YYDKDF (reference sequence). This CDR3 contains 15 residues. For the CDR3, the DNA is TGTGCCACCAGCAGAGATCGGGGGAACAATCAGCCCCAGCATTTT. It encodes CATSRDRGNNQPQHF. Full variable domain (rest looked up from reference TRBV15 and TRBJ1-5): DAMVIQNPRYQVTQFGKPVTLSCSQTLNHNVMYWYQQKSSQAPKLLFHYYDKDFNNEADTPDNFQSRRPNTSFCFLDIRSPGLGDTAMYLCATSRDRGNNQPQHFGDGTRLSIL.

This sequence joins TRBV10-3 and TRBJ2-4, with D maybe TRBD2 (6 bases). The germline V and J ends were trimmed by 5 bases and 0 bases, with 8 bases remaining between them. The CDR3 runs to 14 residues. The V gene's germline CDR1 is ENHRY and CDR2 SYGVKD. This chain's CDR3 is CAISPGLAKNIQYF. The CDR3 nucleotides read TGTGCCATCAGTCCGGGACTAGCCAAAAACATTCAGTACTTC.

This chain joins TRBV11-2 and TRBJ2-7; TRBD2 matches 11 bases. Trimming removed 5 bases from V and 2 bases from J; junction bases left unmatched: 5. Germline-derived CDR1 and CDR2 are SGHAT and FQNNGV. The CDR3 extends over 15 amino acids. The CDR3 nucleotides are TGTGCCAGCAGCGAAACTAGCGGGGGTACCTACGAGCAGTACTTC. Protein product: CASSETSGGTYEQYF.

This chain connects TRBV7-6 to TRBJ2-1, with unresolved D. Germline-derived CDR1 and CDR2 are SGHVS and FNYEAQ. CDR3 length: 14 residues. V was clipped by 1 base and J by 3 bases, with 7 bases between them. CDR3 residues: CASSLDIFYNEQFF. The CDR3 DNA is TGTGCCAGCAGCTTAGACATATTCTACAATGAGCAGTTCTTC.

This clone was recorded only once. The genes are TRBV5-4 and TRBJ2-7, with 10 bases that match TRBD2. The germline V gene has CDR1 SGHNT and CDR2 YYREEE (reference sequence). This CDR3 has 15 residues. With V trimmed by 3 bases and J by 3 bases, 6 bases remained unmatched. CDR3 in DNA: TGTGCCAGCAGCTCGAGGACTAGCGGATTCTACGAGCAGTACTTC. This translates into CASSSRTSGFYEQYF.

This clone is a singleton in its sample. The gene calls are TRBV19 and TRBJ2-7; 8 bases line up with TRBD1. From germline, CDR1 is LNHDA and CDR2 SQIVND (reference sequence). The CDR3 loop spans 14 amino acids. J gave up 4 bases and V 6 bases, and 8 bases lay outside the gene matches. CDR3 nucleotide sequence: TGTGCCAGTAGCCCGGACAGGGCTGAATACGAGCAGTACTTC. It translates to CASSPDRAEYEQYF.

This sequence joins TRBV21-1 and TRBJ2-1; the D segment call TRBD1 is taken from the table without a DNA check. TRBV21-1 is noted as a pseudogene. The length of the CDR3 is 14 residues. The CDR3 sequence: CASSARQGRNEQFF. Here the CDR3 DNA reads TGTGCCAGCAGCGCGCGACAGGGTAGGAATGAGCAGTTCTTC.

The V and J genes are TRBV30 and TRBJ1-1; no firm D call. The V gene's germline CDR1 is GTSNPN and CDR2 SVGIG (reference sequence). The V end was cut by 1 base, the J end by 4 bases, with 13 bases between. The CDR3 is made up of 14 amino acids. Here the CDR3 DNA reads TGTGCCTGGAGTGAGCACCGGAGGATCACTGAAGCTTTCTTT. Amino acids: CAWSEHRRITEAFF.

In the case of this clone: The identical CDR3 is also encoded by other nucleotide sequences in the sample. The chain links TRBV5-1 to TRBJ1-1; 9 bases agree with TRBD1. Germline CDR1 SGHRS, CDR2 YFSETQ. V trimming: 3 bases; J trimming: 1 base; junction bases outside the gene matches: 1. CDR3 length: 14 amino acids. The CDR3 reads CASSSGQGNTEAFF. CDR3 bases: TGCGCCAGCAGCTCGGGACAGGGGAACACTGAAGCTTTCTTT.

The V call is TRBV27, the J call TRBJ2-3; 10 bases fit TRBD2. This CDR3 contains 15 residues. Germline values: CDR1 MNHEY, CDR2 SMNVEV (reference sequence). V lost 4 bases and J lost 2; bases outside the gene matches: 3. The CDR3 region has the DNA TGTGCCAGCAGTTGGGGACTAGCGAACACAGATACGCAGTATTTT. Residues: CASSWGLANTDTQYF.

V gene TRBV6-1 combines with J gene TRBJ1-2; tentative D call: TRBD1 (5 bases). Germline V lookup: CDR1 MNHNS, CDR2 SASEGT. V was cut by 6 bases and J by 4 bases, with 12 bases left in between. CDR3 length: 13 residues. The CDR3 nucleotides read TGTGCCAGCAGAGACGACAGATTCTATGGCTACACCTTC. Encoded protein: CASRDDRFYGYTF.

The J gene is TRBJ2-2, the V gene TRBV29-1; 8 nucleotides agree with TRBD1. The CDR3 loop spans 15 amino acids. From germline, CDR1 is SQVTM and CDR2 ANQGSEA. Unmatched junction bases numbered 6, after V lost 1 base and J lost 5 bases. CDR3 DNA sequence: TGCAGCGTTGAAGCTCCCGGGACAGGAACCGGGGAGCTGTTTTTT. It yields the protein CSVEAPGTGTGELFF.

The chain joins TRBV4-1 to TRBJ2-2; D perhaps matches TRBD2 (6 bases). V gave up 6 bases and J gave up 5 bases, with 22 bases separating them. The germline V gene encodes CDR1 MGHRA and CDR2 YSYEKL. The CDR3 extends over 17 amino acids. The CDR3 is CASRGGGGPSSTGELFF. CDR3 DNA: TGCGCCAGCAGGGGGGGTGGAGGACCCTCGTCTACCGGGGAGCTGTTTTTT.

This clone was observed a handful of times. The chain couples TRBV5-6 to TRBJ2-7, with D uncertain. The CDR3 is 14 amino acids. In germline, CDR1 is SGHDT, CDR2 YYEEEE. The germline V and J ends were trimmed by 0 bases and 3 bases, with 10 bases remaining between them. The CDR3 reads CASSLARSFYEQYF. The DNA for the CDR3 is TGTGCCAGCAGCTTGGCCCGGTCCTTCTACGAGCAGTACTTC.

The chain uses TRBV7-2 and TRBJ2-5; possibly TRBD1 for D (6 bases). The CDR3 is 15 residues long. Germline V lookup: CDR1 SGHTA, CDR2 FQGNSA. V lost 8 bases and J 3 bases, leaving 19 bases between the germline ends. CDR3 in DNA: TGTGCCAGCGGTCGTATGGGGGCGGTGGAAGAGACCCAGTACTTC. This encodes CASGRMGAVEETQYF.

The J gene is TRBJ2-1, the V gene TRBV28, with 9 bases that match TRBD1. This CDR3 contains 16 residues. The germline V gene encodes CDR1 MDHEN and CDR2 SYDVKM. J gave up 7 bases and V 5 bases, and 12 bases lay outside the gene matches. This CDR3 is CASSPQPGQGENEQFF. The DNA for the CDR3 is TGTGCCAGCAGTCCTCAACCGGGACAGGGTGAAAATGAGCAGTTCTTC.

A few counts support this clone. This chain links TRBV2 with TRBJ1-4, with 7 bases matching TRBD1. The V gene end was trimmed by 1 base and the J gene end by 17 bases; junction bases not matched to a gene: 7. This CDR3 contains 12 residues. The germline gives CDR1 SNHLY, CDR2 FYNNEI. The CDR3 DNA reads as TGTGCCAGCAGTGAAGAGGGGGCCCCGATTTTTTTT. Protein sequence: CASSEEGAPIFF.

The rearrangement uses TRBV7-2 and TRBJ1-3, with 8 bases identical to TRBD1. The J segment lost 3 bases and the V segment lost 4 bases, leaving 2 bases of the junction unmatched. The CDR3 is 14 residues long. Germline CDR1 is SGHTA and CDR2 is FQGNSA. The CDR3 DNA reads TGTGCCAGCAGCTCACAGGGGGATGGAAACACCATATATTTT. Translation gives CASSSQGDGNTIYF.

The rearrangement links TRBV27 to TRBJ2-7; a possible D gene is TRBD2 (5 bases). This CDR3 is 14 amino acids long. Between the trimmed V and J ends, which lost 3 bases and 5 bases, there was a span of 14 bases. CDR1 is MNHEY, CDR2 SMNVEV, per germline (reference sequence). The CDR3 loop reads CASSLNDGSDEQYF. The CDR3 bases are TGTGCCAGCAGTTTGAACGATGGTAGCGACGAGCAGTACTTC.

V is TRBV11-2 and J is TRBJ2-7; possibly TRBD1 for D (6 bases). The ends were cut back, 3 bases at V and 5 bases at J, with 11 bases in the middle. The CDR3 sequence is 13 residues long. Germline CDR1 and CDR2: SGHAT and FQNNGV. The CDR3 reads CASSFNQGNEQYF. The CDR3 region has the DNA TGTGCCAGCAGCTTCAATCAGGGGAACGAGCAGTACTTC.